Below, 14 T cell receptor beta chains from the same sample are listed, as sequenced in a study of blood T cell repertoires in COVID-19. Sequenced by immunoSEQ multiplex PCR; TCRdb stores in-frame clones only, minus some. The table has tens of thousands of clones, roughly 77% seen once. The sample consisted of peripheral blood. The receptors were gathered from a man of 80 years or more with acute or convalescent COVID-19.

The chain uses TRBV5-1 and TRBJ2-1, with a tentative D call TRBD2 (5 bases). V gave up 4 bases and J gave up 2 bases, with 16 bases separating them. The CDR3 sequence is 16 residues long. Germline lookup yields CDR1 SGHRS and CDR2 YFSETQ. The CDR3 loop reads CASSPREGNTYNEQFF. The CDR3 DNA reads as TGCGCCAGCAGCCCCCGGGAAGGAAACACCTACAATGAGCAGTTCTTC.

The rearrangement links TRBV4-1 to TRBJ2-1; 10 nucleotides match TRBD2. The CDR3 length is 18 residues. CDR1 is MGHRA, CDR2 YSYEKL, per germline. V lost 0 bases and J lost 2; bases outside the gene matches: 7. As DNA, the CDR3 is TGCGCCAGCAGCCAAGACAGGCTAGCGGGAGTCACCTACAATGAGCAGTTCTTC. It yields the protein CASSQDRLAGVTYNEQFF.

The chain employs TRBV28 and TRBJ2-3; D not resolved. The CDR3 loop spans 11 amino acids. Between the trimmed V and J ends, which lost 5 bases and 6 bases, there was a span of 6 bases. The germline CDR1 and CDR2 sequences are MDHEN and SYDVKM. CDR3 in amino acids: CASSTMDTQYF. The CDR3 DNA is TGTGCCAGCAGTACTATGGATACGCAGTATTTT.

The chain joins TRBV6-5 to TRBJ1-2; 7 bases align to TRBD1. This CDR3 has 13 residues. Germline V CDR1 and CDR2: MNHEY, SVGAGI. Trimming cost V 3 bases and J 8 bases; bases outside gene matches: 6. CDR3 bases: TGTGCCAGCAGTTATGCTACAGGGGTCGGCTACACCTTC. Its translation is CASSYATGVGYTF.

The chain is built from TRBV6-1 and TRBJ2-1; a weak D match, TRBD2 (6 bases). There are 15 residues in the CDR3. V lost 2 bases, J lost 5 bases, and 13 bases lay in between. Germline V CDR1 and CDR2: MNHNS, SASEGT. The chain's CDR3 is CASSERPSDHNEQFF. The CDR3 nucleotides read TGTGCCAGCAGTGAAAGGCCTAGCGACCACAATGAGCAGTTCTTC.

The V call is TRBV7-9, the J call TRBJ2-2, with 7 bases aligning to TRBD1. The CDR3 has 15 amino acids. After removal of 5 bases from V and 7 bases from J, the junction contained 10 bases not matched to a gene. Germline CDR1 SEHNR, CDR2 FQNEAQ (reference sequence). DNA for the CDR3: TGTGCCAGCAGCGCCTTGACAGGGTTCGGCGGGGAGCTGTTTTTT. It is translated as CASSALTGFGGELFF. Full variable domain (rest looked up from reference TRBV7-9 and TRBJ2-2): DTGVSQNPRHKITKRGQNVTFRCDPISEHNRLYWYRQTLGQGPEFLTYFQNEAQLEKSRLLSDRFSAERPKGSFSTLEIQRTEQGDSAMYLCASSALTGFGGELFFGEGSRLTVL.

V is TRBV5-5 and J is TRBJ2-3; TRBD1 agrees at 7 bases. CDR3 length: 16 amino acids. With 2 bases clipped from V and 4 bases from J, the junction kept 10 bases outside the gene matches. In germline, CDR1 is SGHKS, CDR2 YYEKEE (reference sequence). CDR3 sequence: CASSFPLDRFADTQYF. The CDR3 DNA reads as TGTGCCAGCAGCTTCCCTTTGGACAGGTTTGCAGATACGCAGTATTTT.

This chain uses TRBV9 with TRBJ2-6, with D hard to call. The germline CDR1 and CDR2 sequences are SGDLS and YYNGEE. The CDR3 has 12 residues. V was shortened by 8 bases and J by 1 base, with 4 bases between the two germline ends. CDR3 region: CASTSGANVLTF. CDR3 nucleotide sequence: TGTGCCAGTACATCTGGGGCCAACGTCCTGACTTTC.

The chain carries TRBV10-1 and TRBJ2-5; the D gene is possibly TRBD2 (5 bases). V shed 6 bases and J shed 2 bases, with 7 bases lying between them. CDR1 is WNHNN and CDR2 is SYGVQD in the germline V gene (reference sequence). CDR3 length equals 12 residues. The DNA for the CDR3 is TGCGCCAGCAGCCGGGGACAAGAGACCCAGTACTTC. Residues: CASSRGQETQYF.

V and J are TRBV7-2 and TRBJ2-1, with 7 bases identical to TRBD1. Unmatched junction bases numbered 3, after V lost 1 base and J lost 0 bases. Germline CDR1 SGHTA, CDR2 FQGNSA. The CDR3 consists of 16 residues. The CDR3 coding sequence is TGTGCCAGCAGCTTAGGACAGGGCGGCTCCTACAATGAGCAGTTCTTC. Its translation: CASSLGQGGSYNEQFF.

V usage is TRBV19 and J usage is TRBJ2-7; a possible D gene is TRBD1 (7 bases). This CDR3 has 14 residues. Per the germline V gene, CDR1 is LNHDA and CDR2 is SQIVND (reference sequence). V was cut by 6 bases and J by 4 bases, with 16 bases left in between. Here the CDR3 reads CASSHRGTDYEQYF. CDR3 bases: TGTGCCAGTAGCCACCGGGGGACAGATTACGAGCAGTACTTC.

The CDR3 spells CASSLGIGGGIISYNEQFF. The DNA for the CDR3 is TGTGCCAGCAGCTTAGGTATTGGTGGCGGGATAATCTCCTACAATGAGCAGTTCTTC. The chain links TRBV7-9 to TRBJ2-1; D possibly corresponds to TRBD2 (6 bases). V shed 1 base and J shed 0 bases, with 19 bases lying between them. The CDR3 is made up of 19 amino acids. CDR1 is SEHNR and CDR2 is FQNEAQ in the germline V gene (reference sequence).

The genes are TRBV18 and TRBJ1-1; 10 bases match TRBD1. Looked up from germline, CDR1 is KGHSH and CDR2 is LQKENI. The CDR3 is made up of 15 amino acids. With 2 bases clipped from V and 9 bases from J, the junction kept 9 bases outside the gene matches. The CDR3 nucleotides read TGTGCCAGCTCACCAACCCTCCGGACAGGGGGGAAAGCTTTCTTT. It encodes CASSPTLRTGGKAFF.

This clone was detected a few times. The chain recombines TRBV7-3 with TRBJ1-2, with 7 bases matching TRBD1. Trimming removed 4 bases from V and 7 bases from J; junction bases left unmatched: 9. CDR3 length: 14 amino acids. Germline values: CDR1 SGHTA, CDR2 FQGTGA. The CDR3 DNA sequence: TGTGCCAGCAGCTCGAATATACAGGGGCCTGGCTACACCTTC. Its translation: CASSSNIQGPGYTF. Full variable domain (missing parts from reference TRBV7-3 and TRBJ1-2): GAGVSQTPSNKVTEKGKYVELRCDPISGHTALYWYRQSLGQGPEFLIYFQGTGAADDSGLPNDRFFAVRPEGSVSTLKIQRTERGDSAVYLCASSSNIQGPGYTFGSGTRLTVV.